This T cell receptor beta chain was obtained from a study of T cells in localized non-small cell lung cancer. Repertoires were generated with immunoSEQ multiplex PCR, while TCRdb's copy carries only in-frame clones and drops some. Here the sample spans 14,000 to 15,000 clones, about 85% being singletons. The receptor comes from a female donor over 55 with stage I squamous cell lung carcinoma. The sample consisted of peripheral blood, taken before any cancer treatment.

The CDR3 bases are TGTGCCAGCAGTGGAGGGGAGACCCAGTACTTC. Its protein product is CASSGGETQYF. The J gene is TRBJ2-5, the V gene TRBV2, with D possibly matching TRBD2 (5 bases). Trimming took 4 bases from V and 5 from J, leaving 5 bases between them. CDR1 and CDR2 (germline): SNHLY, FYNNEI. This CDR3 is 11 amino acids long. The full variable domain, in which reference TRBV2 and TRBJ2-5 provide the parts outside the CDR3, is EPEVTQTPSHQVTQMGQEVILRCVPISNHLYFYWYRQILGQKVEFLVSFYNNEISEKSEIFDDQFSVERPDGSNFTLKIRSTKLEDSAMYFCASSGGETQYFGPGTRLLVL.